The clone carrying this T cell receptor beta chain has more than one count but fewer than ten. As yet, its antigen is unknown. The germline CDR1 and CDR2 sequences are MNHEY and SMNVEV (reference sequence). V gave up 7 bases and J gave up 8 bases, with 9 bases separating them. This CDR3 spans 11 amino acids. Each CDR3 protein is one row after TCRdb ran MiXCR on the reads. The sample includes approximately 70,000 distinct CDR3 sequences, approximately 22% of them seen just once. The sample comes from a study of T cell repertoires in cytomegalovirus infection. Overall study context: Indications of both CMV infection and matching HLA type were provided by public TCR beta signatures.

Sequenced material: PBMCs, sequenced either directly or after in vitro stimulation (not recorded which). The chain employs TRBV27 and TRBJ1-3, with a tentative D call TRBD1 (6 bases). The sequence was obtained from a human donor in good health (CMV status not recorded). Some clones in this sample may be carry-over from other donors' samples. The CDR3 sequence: CASKGHDTIYF. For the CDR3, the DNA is TGTGCCAGCAAGGGACATGACACCATATATTTT.